A single T cell receptor (beta chain) is shown here with its context. The sample comes from a study of OX40 agonist ivuxolimab in advanced cancers. Study-level information: Approximately 40% of patients had received prior checkpoint inhibitor therapy.

Some clones are missing from TCRdb's copy, which holds only in-frame ones; the method was immunoSEQ multiplex PCR. This table holds tens of thousands of clones, more than 70% found once. Germline V CDR1 and CDR2: SEHNR, FQNEAQ (reference sequence). V gave up 4 bases and J gave up 0 bases, with 16 bases separating them. The CDR3 is 16 amino acids. This sequence joins TRBV7-9 and TRBJ2-7, with D perhaps given as TRBD1 or TRBD2 (5 bases each). The origin of this receptor is an adult with an advanced solid tumor such as melanoma, head and neck, liver or kidney cancer. The input for sequencing was CD4+ or CD8+ T cells sorted from blood, taken in a trial of the OX40 agonist ivuxolimab. CDR3 amino acids: CASSSSARDGSYEQYF. For the CDR3, the DNA is TGTGCCAGCAGCTCTTCCGCTCGGGACGGCTCCTACGAGCAGTACTTC.